Listed below are T cell receptor beta chains from one sample, sequenced in a study of blood T cell repertoires in COVID-19. Assay: immunoSEQ multiplex PCR; the TCRdb copy retains only in-frame clones and omits some. The data hold under 200,000 clones, with 60% to 85% observed a single time. Sequenced input: peripheral blood. These receptors originate from a man aged 55 to 70 with acute or convalescent COVID-19. Each CDR3 is given with its conserved first and last residue. The order of the fields is V gene, J gene, D gene, clone size, CDR3 DNA, CDR3 protein. D genes are given only for firm matches. A row's size may be missing; if present it is once, few, many or a size class.

TRBV24-1	TRBJ2-2	TRBD2	many	TGTGCCACCAGTGTCGGGGGGATCGGGGAGCTGTTTTTT	CATSVGGIGELFF
TRBV5-1	TRBJ1-3	TRBD1	once	TGCGCCAGCAGCGGAACTTTGGACAGGACCTCTGGAAACACCATATATTTT	CASSGTLDRTSGNTIYF
TRBV5-6	TRBJ2-2	TRBD2	-	TGTGCCAGCAGCCACATCGAGCGGGGGGCCACCGGGGAGCTGTTTTTT	CASSHIERGATGELFF
TRBV5-1	TRBJ1-2	-	-	TGCGCCAGCAGCTGGGACACCGAGAACTATGGCTACACCTTC	CASSWDTENYGYTF
TRBV5-4	TRBJ2-1	TRBD1	-	TGTGCCAGCAGCAGGGGACAGTCTACCTACAATGAGCAGTTCTTC	CASSRGQSTYNEQFF
TRBV7-9	TRBJ1-1	-	-	TGTGCCAGCAGCAGCAGGGGTAACACTGAAGCTTTCTTT	CASSSRGNTEAFF
TRBV11-2	TRBJ2-4	TRBD1	-	TGTGCCAGCAGCTTCGGGACAGCTACTAAGGGAGCCAAAAACATTCAGTACTTC	CASSFGTATKGAKNIQYF
TRBV18	TRBJ2-1	-	-	TGTGCCAGCTCACCACGCGGGACCTACAATGAGCAGTTCTTC	CASSPRGTYNEQFF
TRBV6-5	TRBJ2-7	-	-	TGTGCCAGCAGTTACTCGACGCAGGGATACGAGCAGTACTTC	CASSYSTQGYEQYF
TRBV30	TRBJ1-5	-	-	TGTGCCTGGAGTGGGAAGGGGCTCTACAATCAGCCCCAGCATTTT	CAWSGKGLYNQPQHF
TRBV25-1	TRBJ1-6	-	-	TGTGCCAGCAGCTCTACAGGTACCGGTTCACCCCTCCACTTT	CASSSTGTGSPLHF
TRBV14	TRBJ1-1	-	-	TGTGCCAGCAGCCCAGGGGCAGCGTCTATTATGAACACTGAAGCTTTCTTT	CASSPGAASIMNTEAFF
TRBV5-1	TRBJ2-1	-	-	TGCGCCAGCAGCTTGGTAAGTCAGTACAATGAGCAGTTCTTC	CASSLVSQYNEQFF
TRBV5-5	TRBJ2-1	-	-	TGTGCCAGCAGCCCTCAGACAACCTACAATGAGCAGTTCTTC	CASSPQTTYNEQFF
TRBV6-5	TRBJ1-1	-	many	TGTGCCAGCAGTTACCGGGGTGCCCCGAACACTGAAGCTTTCTTT	CASSYRGAPNTEAFF
TRBV11-2	TRBJ2-3	TRBD2	-	TGTGCCAGCAGCTTAGGGCGGGGGGCCCCTAGCACAGATACGCAGTATTTT	CASSLGRGAPSTDTQYF
TRBV5-1	TRBJ1-1	-	-	TGCGCCAGCAGTTTGTACAGTCACCACGCTGAAGCTTTCTTT	CASSLYSHHAEAFF
TRBV5-4	TRBJ2-3	-	-	TGTGCCAGCCGCCACTCGGACTCTCGAGATACGCAGTATTTT	CASRHSDSRDTQYF
TRBV7-6	TRBJ2-7	TRBD1	-	TGTGCCAGCACCCCCGGGACAGGGACCTACGAGCAGTACTTC	CASTPGTGTYEQYF
TRBV30	TRBJ2-4	-	-	TGTGCCTGGAGTGCCGGGGGTATGACCAAAAACATTCAGTACTTC	CAWSAGGMTKNIQYF
TRBV5-5	TRBJ2-3	-	-	TGTGCCAGCAGCTTGTATTACAGGAGGGCAGATACGCAGTATTTT	CASSLYYRRADTQYF
TRBV5-1	TRBJ2-5	TRBD2	-	TGCGCCAGCAGCAAGAATGGAGCGGGGAACCAAGAGACCCAGTACTTC	CASSKNGAGNQETQYF
TRBV6-2/TRBV6-3	TRBJ2-3	TRBD2	-	TGTGCCAGCAGTGCCCTAGCGGGGCCAGATACGCAGTATTTT	CASSALAGPDTQYF
TRBV5-1	TRBJ2-5	TRBD1	-	TGTGCCAGCAACCGGGACAGCCAAGAGACCCAGTACTTC	CASNRDSQETQYF
TRBV5-1	TRBJ1-3	-	-	TGCGCCAGCAGCCCCCGACAGAGCTCTGGAAACACCATATATTTT	CASSPRQSSGNTIYF
TRBV4-2	TRBJ2-7	TRBD1	-	TGTGCCAGCAGCCAACCCCCGACAGGGTTTGGGGACGAGCAGTACTTC	CASSQPPTGFGDEQYF
TRBV15	TRBJ2-3	TRBD1	-	TGTGCCACCAGCAGAGATTTCACAGGGGGCTCAGATACGCAGTATTTT	CATSRDFTGGSDTQYF
TRBV12-3/TRBV12-4	TRBJ1-1	-	-	TGTGCCAGCAGTTTACTCAGCACTGAAGCTTTCTTT	CASSLLSTEAFF
TRBV11-2	TRBJ1-1	TRBD1	-	TGTGCCAGCAGCCCTCGGACAGGGGCCCAGCTACTAGAAGCTTTCTTT	CASSPRTGAQLLEAFF
TRBV27	TRBJ2-7	TRBD2	-	TGTGCCAGCAGTTTATTGTCCCCGGGGGGAGGCCAGTTCTACGAGCAGTACTTC	CASSLLSPGGGQFYEQYF
TRBV12-5	TRBJ2-7	-	-	TGTGCTAGTGGTTTGGACAGCTCCTACGAGCAGTACTTC	CASGLDSSYEQYF
TRBV5-1	TRBJ2-3	-	-	TGCGCCAGCAGCTTGGAATCCGGAGGTTTGGGAGATACGCAGTATTTT	CASSLESGGLGDTQYF
TRBV19	TRBJ1-5	TRBD1	-	TGTGCCAGTAGTAGCGACAGGGAGGGCAATCAGCCCCAGCATTTT	CASSSDREGNQPQHF
TRBV12-3/TRBV12-4	TRBJ1-1	TRBD1	-	TGTGCCAGCAGTAGGGACAGTCGCACTGAAGCTTTCTTT	CASSRDSRTEAFF
TRBV7-3	TRBJ1-1	-	-	TGTGCCAGCAGCTCGCCAAACAGGGCCCGAGAGGCTGAAGCTTTCTTT	CASSSPNRAREAEAFF
TRBV10-3	TRBJ1-1	-	once	TGTGCCATCAGTTCGACAGACACTGAAGCTTTCTTT	CAISSTDTEAFF
TRBV25-1	TRBJ2-7	-	-	TGTGCCAGCAGTGAATCAGTCAGGGCCTACGAGCAGTACTTC	CASSESVRAYEQYF
TRBV5-4	TRBJ2-2	TRBD2	-	TGTGCCAGCAGCTTGGGCGGACTAGCGGGGGCCGGGGAGCTGTTTTTT	CASSLGGLAGAGELFF
TRBV11-2	TRBJ1-4	TRBD1	-	TGTGCCAGCAGCTCCACTCCACAGGGGGCGCAGGGAAAACTGTTTTTT	CASSSTPQGAQGKLFF
TRBV30	TRBJ1-2	TRBD1	few	TGTGCCTGGAGTTCCACTGGACAGGGGAACTATGGCTACACCTTC	CAWSSTGQGNYGYTF
TRBV9	TRBJ1-1	-	-	TGTGCCAGCAGCGTAGAATTCAGGGTGGGGATGAACACTGAAGCTTTCTTT	CASSVEFRVGMNTEAFF
TRBV18	TRBJ2-5	TRBD2	-	TGTGCCAGCTCACCGGTGGCGACGGGAGGGGAGACCCAGTACTTC	CASSPVATGGETQYF
TRBV5-1	TRBJ2-5	TRBD1	-	TGCGCCAGCAGCTCCCACGCCGGACAGGGTGAGGAGACCCAGTACTTC	CASSSHAGQGEETQYF